The entry that follows covers one T cell receptor beta chain sequence. Its specificity is not known. The record originates from a study of chemoradiotherapy in HPV16-positive cancers. Looking at the study overall: Candidate HPV-specific clones and shared TCR motifs came from a couple of HPV16-positive patients. Study results and limitations: During treatment, candidate HPV-specific clones and E7-related motifs expanded in tumor. Better recurrence-free survival went with HPV-responsive T-cell expansion in HPV16-positive patients.

Repeated repertoire sampling spanned the course of chemoradiotherapy. Clones were read by immunoSEQ multiplex PCR, and TCRdb kept only the in-frame ones, dropping some. Here the sample spans 15,000 to 20,000 clones, about nine tenths being singletons. The CDR3 spans 14 residues. The V segment lost 0 bases and the J segment 7 bases; nucleotides outside the gene matches: 6. Per germline, CDR1 SGDLS and CDR2 YYNGEE. This sequence originates from a human donor with HPV-associated anogenital cancer. Specimen: blood, collected from a patient who underwent chemoradiotherapy. V usage is TRBV9 and J usage is TRBJ1-2; 7 bases match TRBD1. As DNA, the CDR3 is TGTGCCAGCAGCGTAGGACAGGGAGTCCTTGGCTACACCTTC. This encodes CASSVGQGVLGYTF.